This T cell receptor beta chain is drawn from a study of cytomegalovirus exposure and HLA in healthy donors. Notes on the study in general: TCR beta V- and J-gene trimming was later associated with a missense DCLRE1C variant. Researchers catalogued about 150 TCR beta chains as cytomegalovirus-associated. A few of the chains that were CMV-associated were confirmed in vitro to be specific for CMV antigens.

Vbeta (60) and Jbeta (13) primers were used in the PCR. TCRdb's table, derived via immunoSEQ multiplex PCR, lists solely in-frame clones and lacks some. The table includes about 140,000 clones, around 80% detected once. With V trimmed by 0 bases and J by 4 bases, 11 bases remained unmatched. Germline CDR1 and CDR2: SGHVS and FNYEAQ. The CDR3 sequence is 19 residues long. This clone was observed a handful of times. Antigen: not known. The sample comprised PBMCs. The sequence was obtained from a man under 40 in good health and CMV-seropositive. The chain employs TRBV7-6 and TRBJ2-1; 11 positions match TRBD2. CDR3 nucleotides: TGTGCCAGCAGCTTAGCCTTAGGACTAGCGGGTTTGGCATACAATGAGCAGTTCTTC. It codes for CASSLALGLAGLAYNEQFF. The full variable domain, completed using reference TRBV7-6 and TRBJ2-1, is GAGVSQSPRYKVTKRGQDVALRCDPISGHVSLYWYRQALGQGPEFLTYFNYEAQQDKSGLPNDRFSAERPEGSISTLTIQRTEQRDSAMYRCASSLALGLAGLAYNEQFFGPGTRLTVL.